Presented here are 9 T cell receptor beta chains from one specimen sequenced in a study of T cells in Graves' hyperthyroidism and ophthalmopathy (dated by TCRdb to 2018 to 2020). The receptor library was made with multiplex PCR. Sequencer: Illumina HiSeq 2000. Amplification of TCR beta CDR3 regions was carried out from RNA transcripts. The first round of RT-PCR for the TCR CDR3 was performed with the HTBI primer set and the Qiagen OneStep RT-PCR kit. TCRdb reprocessing: public reads trimmed at Q25 with fastp, clones called with MiXCR, in-frame beta chains kept. Rows merge per CDR3 protein into single entries with the most common DNA and genes. This sample gives 75,000 to 100,000 distinct CDR3 sequences in total; approximately 56% of them show up just once. The ten biggest clones cover 25% to 30% of the sample. What was sequenced was blood. The source of these receptors is a woman in her thirties or forties with Graves' hyperthyroidism.

The rearrangement links TRBV7-9 to TRBJ2-5, with 10 bases identical to TRBD2. V shed 5 bases and J 5 bases; nucleotides not matched to a gene: 11. Germline-derived CDR1 and CDR2 are SEHNR and FQNEAQ (reference sequence). This CDR3 has 16 residues. CDR3 DNA: TGTGCCAGCAGCACCCGGCTAGCGGGAGTCAGGGAGACCCAGTACTTC. Its protein product is CASSTRLAGVRETQYF. The whole variable domain, remainder taken from reference TRBV7-9 and TRBJ2-5, is DTGVSQNPRHKITKRGQNVTFRCDPISEHNRLYWYRQTLGQGPEFLTYFQNEAQLEKSRLLSDRFSAERPKGSFSTLEIQRTEQGDSAMYLCASSTRLAGVRETQYFGPGTRLLVL.

V and J are TRBV7-8 and TRBJ1-2, with D hard to call. Trimming shortened V by 2 bases and J by 3 bases, and 16 bases separated the two germline ends. The CDR3 has 16 residues. Per germline, CDR1 SGHVS and CDR2 FQNEAQ. The CDR3 is CASSLTSYEQYYGYTF. The CDR3 DNA reads as TGTGCCAGCAGCTTAACGTCCTACGAGCAGTACTATGGCTACACCTTC.

The V gene is TRBV7-9, the J gene TRBJ1-4, with TRBD1 matching over 8 bases. The trim removed 0 bases at V and 3 bases at J, leaving 3 bases unmatched. CDR3 length: 16 amino acids. Germline V gives CDR1 SEHNR, CDR2 FQNEAQ (reference sequence). CDR3: CASSLATGGPNEKLFF. The CDR3 region has the DNA TGTGCCAGCAGCTTAGCAACAGGGGGACCTAATGAAAAACTGTTTTTT.

Ten or more counts support this clonotype. The chain couples TRBV7-2 to TRBJ2-6, with D perhaps TRBD1 (6 bases). The V gene lost 6 bases and the J gene lost 2 bases, with 8 bases spanning the gap. CDR3 length: 14 residues. Germline values: CDR1 SGHTA, CDR2 FQGNSA. The CDR3 coding sequence is TGTGCCAGCAGAACAGGGACTGGGGCCAACGTCCTGACTTTC. It translates to CASRTGTGANVLTF.

This chain joins TRBV7-2 and TRBJ2-5; 9 bases fit TRBD2. Germline V gene data show CDR1 as SGHTA and CDR2 as FQGNSA. The junction had 11 bases not matched to a gene; V was cut back by 8 bases and J by 7 bases. There are 14 residues in the CDR3. For the CDR3, the DNA is TGTGCCAGCGGCAGAGCGGGAGGAACGGGGACCCAGTACTTC. Translation: CASGRAGGTGTQYF.

This clonotype came up many times. CDR3 DNA: TGCGCCAGCAGCCATCCCGACCCTAATTTACCCTACGAGCAGTACTTC. This translates into CASSHPDPNLPYEQYF. The V gene is TRBV5-1, the J gene TRBJ2-7; no definite D call. The V and J ends lost 4 bases and 2 bases respectively, with 19 bases between them. Germline values: CDR1 SGHRS, CDR2 YFSETQ. The CDR3 length is 16 residues.

This rearrangement joins TRBV29-1 to TRBJ1-2; no definite D call. V shed 4 bases and J shed 0 bases, with 12 bases lying between them. Germline loops: CDR1 SQVTM, CDR2 ANQGSEA. The CDR3 contains 14 residues. Here the CDR3 DNA reads TGCAGCGTTGGCCAAGGCCTTTCTAACTATGGCTACACCTTC. The encoded protein is CSVGQGLSNYGYTF.

The chain combines TRBV7-9 with TRBJ2-7, with 10 nucleotides matching TRBD2. The CDR3 length is 17 residues. CDR1 is SEHNR, CDR2 FQNEAQ, per germline (reference sequence). After removal of 5 bases from V and 2 bases from J, the junction contained 12 bases not matched to a gene. CDR3 nucleotides: TGTGCCAGCAGCCAAGATATGAGGACTAGCGGACCCTACGAGCAGTACTTC. It is translated as CASSQDMRTSGPYEQYF.

The chain combines TRBV7-3 with TRBJ2-7; 9 positions match TRBD1. V was clipped by 5 bases and J by 5 bases; unmatched bases: 10. CDR1 and CDR2 (germline): SGHTA, FQGTGA. This CDR3 is 15 amino acids long. In DNA form, the CDR3 reads TGTGCCAGCAGCCCCCGGGACAGGGTAAGGGACGAGCAGTACTTC. Translation gives CASSPRDRVRDEQYF.